Following are 2 T cell receptor delta chains from one sample sequenced in a study of human gamma delta and Vdelta1 T cells. No cognate antigen is known for these TCRs. TCRdb reapplied CATT to the PCR reads. This table has some 14,000 delta-chain clones, around 50% appearing once. The sample consisted of Vdelta1 gamma-delta T cells from blood grown in culture (DOT cells). The receptors were gathered from a human donor in good health.

The J gene is TRDJ1, the V gene TRDV1; 8 bases map to TRDD3. Losses at the gene ends were 0 bases for V and 1 base for J; bases not matched to a gene: 19. Germline CDR1 is TSWWSYY and CDR2 is QGS. The CDR3 loop spans 21 amino acids. Here the CDR3 DNA reads TGTGCTCTTGGGGAACTAGGGGCCCGAACCGTAGGTGGGGGATTCACCGATAAACTCATCTTT. This translates into CALGELGARTVGGGFTDKLIF.

On this clone: Other DNA sequences of this sample code for an identical CDR3. This chain joins TRDV1 and TRDJ1; TRDD3 is a possible D gene (7 bases). The V gene's germline CDR1 is TSWWSYY and CDR2 QGS. V dropped 3 bases and J dropped 8 bases, with 34 bases sitting between them. The CDR3 is 20 amino acids. As DNA, the CDR3 is TGTGCTCTTGGGGATCTGACCTTCCCCCTGGGGGCTAAAGCAGGCGACAAACTCATCTTT. Translated, it gives CALGDLTFPLGAKAGDKLIF.